Reported below is one T cell receptor beta chain. The antigen this receptor binds is unknown. Base qualities are not recorded, but no much larger clone differs from it by a single base. The CDR3 goes from the cysteine to the phenylalanine over 17 residues. The sequence is cut down to CDR3 DNA, 51 bases in frame from base 1. The germline V gene gives CDR1 as SGDLS and CDR2 as YYNGEE. V is clipped by 3 bases and J by 8 bases, and the sequence between their germline boundaries is 26 bases long. Peripheral blood was donated by five healthy children aged about 16-56 months undergoing elective routine surgery and by five healthy nonsmoking adults. A FACSAria III cell sorter was used to sort live, Annexin V-negative naive CD8+ T cells (CD3+CD8+CD45RA+CCR7+). Each sample yielded roughly 20,000 to 110,000 sorted naive CD8+ T cells. Mononuclear cells were isolated from diluted blood by Ficoll-Paque density gradient centrifugation. Before sorting, mononuclear cells were cryopreserved in 10% DMSO with about 90% FBS and kept in long-term storage at -150 degrees C. After thawing, the cells were stained with Annexin V and with antibodies against CD3, CD8, CCR7 and CD45RA. The DNeasy Blood and Tissue Kit was used to extract genomic DNA from snap-frozen pellets of sorted cells.

TCRbeta CDR3 regions were amplified from genomic DNA by a two-step, bias-controlled multiplex PCR. The multiplex PCR used primers specific for every TRBV and TRBJ gene segment. TCRbeta repertoire data were generated with the immunoSEQ Assay. In the paper's pipeline: To merge closely related sequences, reads went through filtering and clustering using a relative-frequency ratio and a modified nearest-neighbor algorithm. The V, D and J gene assignments for CDR3 sequences were based on IMGT annotation. Template counts were corrected for PCR amplification bias and quantified by comparison with synthetic TCR CDR3 analog sequences. Only unique productive sequences, that is, in-frame CDR3 sequences lacking stop codons, were included in the analyses. The immunoSEQ Analyzer software was used to calculate iChao1 richness and clonality, with clonality defined as 1 minus Pielou's evenness. Depending on the Shapiro-Wilk normality results, either Student's t-test or a non-parametric test was run in JMP for statistical testing. Drawn from immuneACCESS, this table holds only the in-frame rearrangements with V and J called that TCRdb kept. Clones are partly lost; checked studies trace under half to an unresolved V gene and leave the rest unexplained. V and J calls and clone size follow that table, whereas D and trimming were derived from the DNA. The sample data list more than 5,500 clones, and around 97% of these were observed just once. 0.3% to 0.4% of the sample is taken by the ten largest.

The data stem from a study of naive CD8 T cells in extremely preterm neonates (dated by TCRdb to about 2017). Background for the entire study: The adult participants' age range is given as 25-50 years in the abstract but as 20-50 years in the methods. The study compared TCRbeta CDR3 repertoires of sorted naive CD8+ T cells across four age groups: extremely preterm neonates, term neonates, young children and adults. The paper as a whole reports these results and caveats: Prospective longitudinal studies of preterm and term neonates were called for by the authors so that T cell development could be tracked within individuals. Preterm neonates showed significantly lower iChao1 richness than every other age group (p < 0.05) along with an even clone distribution, indicating a less rich repertoire. Among the limitations the authors pointed out were a small sample size and productive template counts that varied across preterm samples. The proportion of shared CDR3 nucleotide sequences was higher in preterm neonates (about 2.7%) than in term neonates (roughly 0.4%), young children (about 0.03%) and adults (0.01%). Compared with the older groups, preterm CDR3s were shorter and closer to germline, carrying fewer N additions and showing less junctional trimming.

This receptor was identified in a human donor in good health. Sequenced input: naive CD8+ T cells from blood. Recombination connected TRBV9 to TRBJ1-2, and perhaps TRBD1 as D gene, on 6 matching bases. The CDR3 here reads CASSAPGTRRRLGGYTF. The DNA sequence is TGTGCCAGCAGCGCCCCCGGGACACGACGCCGGCTAGGGGGCTACACCTTC.